This T cell receptor beta chain was sequenced during a study of glioma-infiltrating T cells. V lost 4 bases, J lost 6 bases, and 9 bases lay in between. Germline V gene data show CDR1 as SQVTM and CDR2 as ANQGSEA. The CDR3 is 11 amino acids. This clonotype was counted at least ten times. Its antigen is as yet unknown. The iRepertoire nested amplicon-rescue multiplex PCR amplified TCR alpha and beta CDR3s from RNA. For one-step reverse transcription and amplification, roughly 95-450 ng of tissue mRNA or PBMC total RNA was used. From the multiplex PCR reads, TCRdb called clonotypes with MiXCR, one entry per CDR3 protein. This sample has tens of thousands of distinct CDR3 sequences, with roughly 23% found just once. Study-wide results and caveats: Non-neoplastic patients had below-expected tissue-blood divergence, while all gliomas exceeded expectation.

This sequence originates from a human donor with low-grade glioma or glioblastoma, undergoing nonglioma brain surgery, or in good health (not recorded which). The V and J genes are TRBV29-1 and TRBJ1-2; D unresolved. The source material was glioma tissue, nonneoplastic brain tissue, or PBMCs (not recorded which). CDR3 DNA sequence: TGCAGCGTTGTGTTAGGGAATGGCTACACCTTC. Translation gives CSVVLGNGYTF.